These T cell receptor beta chains were read from a single sample in a study of CD8+CD57+ T cells in acquired aplastic anemia. TCRdb ran MiXCR on the reads and lists one entry per CDR3 protein. The sample has over 150,000 distinct CDR3 sequences, over 50% seen once; the top ten hold approximately 12%. The source material was sorted CD4+, CD8+, or CD8+CD57+ T cells (not recorded which) from PBMCs. The origin of the receptors is a human donor with aplastic anemia. Both conserved end residues are part of each CDR3. The D gene is left open where the match is weak. Clone size appears in some rows only: once, few, many, or a class for an expanded clone.

CDR3 protein: CASSRPATGIEQNF
CDR3 DNA: TGTGCCAGCAGTAGACCGGCGACAGGGATCGAGCAGAACTTC
clone size: .
J gene: TRBJ2-7
V gene: TRBV2
D gene: TRBD1

CDR3 protein: CATSVGLAGGQYEQYF
CDR3 DNA: TGTGCCACCAGCGTGGGACTAGCGGGGGGGCAATACGAGCAGTACTTC
clone size: .
J gene: TRBJ2-7
V gene: TRBV15
D gene: TRBD2

CDR3 protein: CASSRDAFTEAFF
CDR3 DNA: TGCGCCAGCAGCCGGGACGCCTTCACTGAAGCTTTCTTT
clone size: few
J gene: TRBJ1-1
V gene: TRBV10-1
D gene: .

CDR3 protein: CASSYGGGPTDTQYF
CDR3 DNA: TGTGCCAGCAGTTACGGGGGGGGGCCCACAGATACGCAGTATTTT
clone size: many
J gene: TRBJ2-3
V gene: TRBV6-5
D gene: .

CDR3 protein: CATSERDFTGELFF
CDR3 DNA: TGTGCCACCAGTGAGAGGGACTTTACCGGGGAGCTGTTTTTT
clone size: few
J gene: TRBJ2-2
V gene: TRBV24-1
D gene: .

CDR3 protein: CASSLRQGRYNEQFF
CDR3 DNA: TGTGCCAGCAGCTTAAGGCAGGGAAGGTACAATGAGCAGTTCTTC
clone size: many
J gene: TRBJ2-1
V gene: TRBV7-3
D gene: .

CDR3 protein: CATSDLVGGETQYF
CDR3 DNA: TGTGCCACCAGTGATTTGGTGGGGGGAGAGACCCAGTACTTC
clone size: few
J gene: TRBJ2-5
V gene: TRBV24-1
D gene: .

CDR3 protein: CASSGQGSEQYF
CDR3 DNA: TGTGCCAGCTCGGGACAGGGTTCCGAGCAGTACTTC
clone size: .
J gene: TRBJ2-7
V gene: TRBV7-2
D gene: TRBD1

CDR3 protein: CASSSGQGGNQPQHF
CDR3 DNA: TGTGCCAGCAGCTCTGGACAGGGCGGCAATCAGCCCCAGCATTTT
clone size: few
J gene: TRBJ1-5
V gene: TRBV7-6
D gene: TRBD1

CDR3 protein: CASSSTGSMNTEAFF
CDR3 DNA: TGTGCCAGCAGTTCGACAGGGTCCATGAACACTGAAGCTTTCTTT
clone size: .
J gene: TRBJ1-1
V gene: TRBV27
D gene: TRBD1

CDR3 protein: CSVEWVGAYEQYF
CDR3 DNA: TGCAGCGTTGAATGGGTGGGGGCCTACGAGCAGTACTTC
clone size: many
J gene: TRBJ2-7
V gene: TRBV29-1
D gene: .

CDR3 protein: CATSDRGPPYEQYF
CDR3 DNA: TGTGCCACATCGGACAGGGGGCCTCCATACGAGCAGTACTTC
clone size: .
J gene: TRBJ2-7
V gene: TRBV19
D gene: TRBD1